This TCR beta chain came from a study of cytomegalovirus exposure and HLA in healthy donors. The wider study: An earlier analysis identified 120 million or so unique TCR beta sequences in approximately 190 million T cells.

The CDR3 is 17 amino acids. General observations from the study: Several V segments, TRBV6-2 and TRBV6-3 among them, could not be told apart and were dropped. Information on immune exposure was restricted to one variable (CMV serostatus).

13 Jbeta primers and 60 Vbeta primers were used for the PCR. Authors' analysis steps: A later analysis counted 70 million to 85 million unique TCR beta chains, around 10 million shared. Produced via immunoSEQ multiplex PCR; TCRdb's table is partial and in-frame only. The D gene and trimming were derived from the DNA, and the V and J assignments and clone size from that table. Among 150,000 to 200,000 clones listed, about 80% were seen once. As concerns this clone: The antigen is undetermined.

The V gene is TRBV1, the J gene TRBJ1-5. TRBV1 is listed as a pseudogene. The clonotype was recovered from a woman in her thirties or forties in good health and CMV-seronegative. The sequenced sample consisted of PBMCs. The CDR3 DNA is TGCACCAGCAGCCAAGATATCCGGGAACGCCGCAATCAGCCCCAGCATTTT. Translated, it gives CTSSQDIRERRNQPQHF.